This T cell receptor (beta chain) appears in the sequencing data of a study of regulatory dendritic cells for organ transplantation. The study, taken as a whole, reports: Memory CD8+ clonal expansion seemed more limited with regulatory than mature dendritic cells. Considerable individual heterogeneity was seen in alloreactive memory CD8+ T cells. Naive T cells showed high diversity, memory cells less, memory CD8+ least.

Points on this clone: Its matching antigen is unknown.

FACS sorted CD4+ or CD8+ T cells into CD45RA+ naive and CD45RO+ memory. With 5 bases removed from V and 4 bases from J, the gap between germline ends came to 20 bases. The CDR3 has 16 amino acids. Germline CDR1 is SGHVS and CDR2 is FNYEAQ. TCRdb's table, derived via immunoSEQ multiplex PCR, lists solely in-frame clones and lacks some. The profile shows under 45,000 clones, roughly 89% of them singletons. The TCR comes from a human donor in good health. Material for sequencing was naive CD4+ T cells from blood. Subset noted: CD45RA+ naive T cells. This chain links TRBV7-6 with TRBJ2-5; D is possibly TRBD1 (6 bases). CDR3 nucleotides: TGTGCCAGCAGCCCCAATGGGCTCGTAGGGGGAGAGACCCAGTACTTC. Encoded protein: CASSPNGLVGGETQYF.